The 21 T cell receptor beta chains below come from one sample, sequenced in a study of T cell repertoires in cytomegalovirus infection. No antigen has been identified for these receptors. TCRdb reanalysed the reads using MiXCR and keeps one entry per CDR3 protein. The table has around 430,000 distinct CDR3 sequences, about 42% seen once; the top ten hold 43%. The material was cultured PBMCs, obtained from culture after CMV antigen stimulation. Every receptor here comes from a human donor in good health (CMV status not recorded). Some clones in this sample may be carry-over from other donors' samples.

The rearrangement uses TRBV28 and TRBJ1-1; D not certain. The V and J ends lost 6 bases and 1 base respectively, with 15 bases between them. The CDR3 is 15 residues long. Germline CDR1 MDHEN, CDR2 SYDVKM. CDR3 loop: CASSTPAASNTEAFF. CDR3 DNA: TGTGCCAGCAGCACCCCTGCTGCATCGAACACTGAAGCTTTCTTT.

The chain's CDR3 is CATSSGNARYYEQYF. Written as DNA, the CDR3 is TGTGCCACCAGCAGCGGGAACGCCAGATACTACGAGCAGTACTTC. The V and J genes are TRBV15 and TRBJ2-7; D possibly corresponds to TRBD2 (5 bases). V lost 3 bases and J lost 3, with 15 bases in between. Germline CDR1 LNHNV, CDR2 YYDKDF (reference sequence). The CDR3 extends over 15 amino acids.

This rearrangement joins TRBV5-1 to TRBJ2-1; no firm D call. The CDR3 is made up of 14 amino acids. V dropped 0 bases and J dropped 8 bases, with 12 bases sitting between them. Germline CDR1 and CDR2: SGHRS and YFSETQ. The CDR3 sequence is CASSLEEDLDEQFF. CDR3 nucleotide sequence: TGCGCCAGCAGCTTGGAAGAGGATTTGGATGAGCAGTTCTTC.

The chain uses TRBV4-3 and TRBJ2-6; D is uncertain. This CDR3 is 16 amino acids long. Germline V gene data show CDR1 as LGHNA and CDR2 as YSLEER. Trimming removed 0 bases from V and 2 bases from J, with 8 bases in between. Here the CDR3 reads CASSQDRFAGANVLTF. The DNA of the CDR3 is TGCGCCAGCAGCCAAGATCGCTTCGCTGGGGCCAACGTCCTGACTTTC.

The chain carries TRBV11-2 and TRBJ1-1, with D hard to call. With 3 bases removed from V and 7 bases from J, the gap between germline ends came to 9 bases. The CDR3 is 12 amino acids. The germline CDR1 and CDR2 sequences are SGHAT and FQNNGV. CDR3 in amino acids: CASSLISGEAFF. In DNA form, the CDR3 reads TGTGCCAGCAGCTTGATATCGGGTGAAGCTTTCTTT. The entire variable domain, with the rest obtained from reference TRBV11-2 and TRBJ1-1, is as follows: EAGVAQSPRYKIIEKRQSVAFWCNPISGHATLYWYQQILGQGPKLLIQFQNNGVVDDSQLPKDRFSAERLKGVDSTLKIQPAKLEDSAVYLCASSLISGEAFFGQGTRLTVV.

The rearrangement joins TRBV7-2 to TRBJ1-4, with 10 positions matching TRBD1. CDR3 length: 16 residues. In germline, CDR1 is SGHTA, CDR2 FQGNSA. After removal of 3 bases from V and 7 bases from J, the junction contained 8 bases not matched to a gene. The CDR3 spells CASSFRQGARSEKLFF. The CDR3 DNA sequence: TGTGCCAGCAGCTTTCGACAGGGGGCGCGCAGTGAAAAACTGTTTTTT. The full variable domain, its missing parts supplied by reference TRBV7-2 and TRBJ1-4, is GAGVSQSPSNKVTEKGKDVELRCDPISGHTALYWYRQSLGQGLEFLIYFQGNSAPDKSGLPSDRFSAERTGGSVSTLTIQRTQQEDSAVYLCASSFRQGARSEKLFFGSGTQLSVL.

This clonotype was observed a few times. V is TRBV20-1 and J is TRBJ2-4; no reliable D call. The V end lost 0 bases, the J end lost 7 bases, and 10 bases lay between the germline ends. From germline, CDR1 is DFQATT and CDR2 SNEGSKA (reference sequence). This CDR3 contains 13 residues. In DNA, the CDR3 is TGCAGTGCTAGAGATCCCCTGGGGAACATTCAGTACTTC. It yields the protein CSARDPLGNIQYF.

The chain uses TRBV7-2 and TRBJ2-7; the D is unclear. CDR3 length: 12 residues. The V gene lost 4 bases and the J gene lost 12 bases, with 16 bases spanning the gap. Germline V gene sequence: CDR1 SGHTA, CDR2 FQGNSA. Here the CDR3 reads CASSSQLGRVYF. Here the CDR3 DNA reads TGTGCCAGCAGCTCCCAATTAGGCCGGGTGTACTTC.

This clonotype was seen repeatedly, ten times or more. The gene calls are TRBV7-2 and TRBJ2-3, with a possible D match to TRBD2 (6 bases). From germline, CDR1 is SGHTA and CDR2 FQGNSA. With 1 base removed from V and 6 bases from J, the gap between germline ends came to 17 bases. This CDR3 spans 16 amino acids. Here the CDR3 DNA reads TGTGCCAGCAGCTTAGTGGGACTCCTGAGGTTGGATACGCAGTATTTT. The encoded protein is CASSLVGLLRLDTQYF.

The sample holds one count of this clonotype. The chain recombines TRBV7-6 with TRBJ2-1; D assignment may be TRBD1 or TRBD2 (5 bases each). Trimming removed 4 bases at V and 2 bases at J, with 15 bases between. CDR3 length equals 16 residues. Per the germline V gene, CDR1 is SGHVS and CDR2 is FNYEAQ. Here the CDR3 reads CASSSLAWGTYNEQFF. In DNA, the CDR3 is TGTGCCAGCAGCTCCCTGGCTTGGGGGACCTACAATGAGCAGTTCTTC.

The rearrangement joins TRBV25-1 to TRBJ1-4; D is unresolved. This CDR3 is 19 amino acids long. V lost 2 bases, J lost 5 bases, and 24 bases lay in between. Germline values: CDR1 MGHDK, CDR2 SYGVNS. The CDR3 region is CASSEEAGGSSHRNEKLFF. The DNA for the CDR3 is TGTGCCAGCAGTGAAGAGGCAGGAGGCTCGAGCCACCGGAATGAAAAACTGTTTTTT.

The chain uses TRBV5-1 and TRBJ2-2; 8 bases fit TRBD1. This CDR3 contains 14 residues. Trimming at V came to 4 bases and at J to 6 bases, leaving 5 bases not matched to a gene. The germline V gene encodes CDR1 SGHRS and CDR2 YFSETQ. The CDR3 DNA sequence: TGCGCCAGCAGCGGAACAGGGGGACCCGGGGAGCTGTTTTTT. It is translated as CASSGTGGPGELFF.

This clonotype was seen many times. The CDR3 loop is CASSLRVFTEAFF. Here the CDR3 DNA reads TGTGCCAGCAGCTTAAGGGTTTTCACTGAAGCTTTCTTT. The chain has TRBV7-6 and TRBJ1-1; D not resolved. Looked up from germline, CDR1 is SGHVS and CDR2 is FNYEAQ. V lost 2 bases, J lost 4 bases, and 8 bases lay in between. CDR3 length: 13 residues.

This clonotype was seen more than once but under ten times. The V call is TRBV7-9, the J call TRBJ2-1; 7 bases are shared with TRBD2. The CDR3 sequence is 15 residues long. The V gene's germline CDR1 is SEHNR and CDR2 FQNEAQ (reference sequence). The ends lost 11 bases at V and 7 bases at J; junction bases unmatched: 17. The CDR3 coding sequence is TGTGCCGTATCGGGCCGTACTAGCGCCCAAAATGAGCAGTTCTTC. This encodes CAVSGRTSAQNEQFF.

The chain joins TRBV18 to TRBJ2-7; D may be TRBD2 (6 bases). The CDR3 is 13 amino acids. The germline CDR1 and CDR2 sequences are KGHSH and LQKENI. The V end lost 4 bases, the J end lost 9 bases, and 16 bases lay between the germline ends. CDR3 nucleotides: TGTGCCAGCTCACTTAGCGGCGGGGAGCGGCAGTACTTC. As protein: CASSLSGGERQYF.

This chain joins TRBV9 and TRBJ2-5, with D possibly TRBD1 on 6 matching bases. V lost 3 bases to trimming and J lost 0 bases, with 9 bases between them. CDR1 is SGDLS and CDR2 is YYNGEE in the germline V gene. The CDR3 has 14 amino acids. This CDR3 reads CASSAGHDQETQYF. The CDR3 coding sequence is TGTGCCAGCAGCGCGGGACACGACCAAGAGACCCAGTACTTC.

This sequence joins TRBV4-1 and TRBJ2-7; D remains unclear. V lost 1 base and J 0 bases, leaving 4 bases between the germline ends. CDR3 length equals 13 residues. Germline V gives CDR1 MGHRA, CDR2 YSYEKL. This chain's CDR3 is CASSQGGSYEQYF. CDR3 nucleotide sequence: TGCGCCAGCAGCCAAGGGGGCTCCTACGAGCAGTACTTC.

The chain carries TRBV19 and TRBJ1-5; D gene ambiguous. The V end lost 2 bases, the J end lost 6 bases, and 5 bases lay between the germline ends. Germline CDR1 reads LNHDA; CDR2 reads SQIVND (reference sequence). The CDR3 runs 12 residues. This CDR3 is CASSISPQPQHF. The CDR3 DNA sequence: TGTGCCAGTAGTATATCTCCTCAGCCCCAGCATTTT.

The CDR3 sequence: CASSPNRGVRNTEAFF. As DNA, the CDR3 is TGCGCCAGCAGCCCCAATAGGGGGGTAAGAAACACTGAAGCTTTCTTT. This chain links TRBV4-1 with TRBJ1-1, with D possibly being TRBD1 (6 bases). CDR1 is MGHRA, CDR2 YSYEKL, per germline. The CDR3 runs 16 residues. Trimming shortened V by 4 bases and J by 2 bases, and 17 bases separated the two germline ends.

This chain uses TRBV7-6 with TRBJ2-3, with TRBD1 matching 9 bases. Germline V gene lookup returns CDR1 SGHVS and CDR2 FNYEAQ. This CDR3 comprises 15 residues. J was trimmed by 2 bases and V by 5 bases; bases with no gene match: 5. The CDR3 region has the DNA TGTGCCAGCAGCGAAGGGACAGGGACCACAGATACGCAGTATTTT. This codes for CASSEGTGTTDTQYF.

This clonotype came up a few times. This rearrangement joins TRBV4-1 to TRBJ2-1; 13 bases line up with TRBD2. V shed 4 bases, J shed 3 bases, and the junction held 3 bases outside the gene matches. In germline, CDR1 is MGHRA, CDR2 YSYEKL. There are 16 residues in the CDR3. CDR3 coding DNA: TGCGCCAGCAGCCGCCGGACTAGCGGGGGCTACAATGAGCAGTTCTTC. The encoded protein is CASSRRTSGGYNEQFF.